This T cell receptor (beta chain) was profiled in a study of shared clonotypes between healthy human individuals. Study-wide results and caveats: The study found about 5% of naive CD4 clonotypes shared across a few donors.

Looked up from germline, CDR1 is MDHEN and CDR2 is SYDVKM. This CDR3 has 16 residues. V lost 3 bases to trimming and J lost 4 bases; unmatched junction nucleotides: 8. A remark on this clone: Its antigen is not identified.

Terminally differentiated effector memory CD45RA+ cells were left out of the naive CD8 fraction, which was CD45RO-negative and positively selected for CCR7. Investigators spread the genomic DNA of each subset evenly over several immunoSEQ plates. Only in-frame clones appear in the TCRdb table, and some are missing; sequencing was by immunoSEQ multiplex PCR. The sample has hundreds of thousands of clones, approximately 96% seen once. The TCR was taken from a woman aged 30 to 39 in good health. The chain links TRBV28 to TRBJ2-5; 10 nucleotides match TRBD1. Material for sequencing was naive CD8+ T cells sorted from blood. The CDR3 here is CASSFSFGQGGETQYF. The CDR3 DNA sequence: TGTGCCAGCAGTTTCTCTTTCGGACAGGGGGGAGAGACCCAGTACTTC.